One and the same sample provided the 24 T cell receptor beta chains below, sequenced in a study of OX40 agonist ivuxolimab in advanced cancers. Here immunoSEQ multiplex PCR was the method, and the copy in TCRdb shows in-frame clones only, minus some. This repertoire shows more than 65,000 clones, about 85% found once; its top ten account for 6.1%. The input for sequencing was CD4+ or CD8+ T cells sorted from blood, taken in a trial of the OX40 agonist ivuxolimab. The receptors here all came from an adult with an advanced solid tumor such as melanoma, head and neck, liver or kidney cancer.

The chain carries TRBV13 and TRBJ2-1; 13 positions agree with TRBD2. V was pared by 5 bases and J by 8 bases, with 6 bases of the junction left unmatched. CDR1 is PRHDT and CDR2 is FYEKMQ in the germline V gene (reference sequence). This CDR3 region has 15 residues. CDR3 in amino acids: CASSTRTSGGYEQFF. CDR3 nucleotide sequence: TGTGCCAGCAGCACCCGGACTAGCGGGGGCTATGAGCAGTTCTTC.

The rearrangement links TRBV2 to TRBJ2-5; 12 bases are a match to TRBD2. In germline, CDR1 is SNHLY, CDR2 FYNNEI. After removal of 5 bases from V and 5 bases from J, the junction contained 9 bases not matched to a gene. This CDR3 has 16 amino acids. CDR3 sequence: CASSNGLAGTGETQYF. The CDR3 DNA is TGTGCCAGCAGTAACGGACTAGCGGGGACGGGGGAGACCCAGTACTTC.

The gene calls are TRBV5-4 and TRBJ2-5; a possible D gene is TRBD1 (7 bases). Between the trimmed V and J ends, which lost 4 bases and 4 bases, there was a span of 20 bases. The CDR3 covers 16 residues. Per germline, CDR1 SGHNT and CDR2 YYREEE (reference sequence). Here the CDR3 reads CASSAGGRGKGETQYF. Here the CDR3 DNA reads TGTGCCAGCAGCGCAGGGGGGCGCGGAAAAGGAGAGACCCAGTACTTC.

The rearrangement joins TRBV7-3 to TRBJ1-1; 8 bases are shared with TRBD1. The germline V gene has CDR1 SGHTA and CDR2 FQGTGA. The CDR3 sequence is 14 residues long. The V and J ends lost 1 base and 6 bases, in that order; junction bases with no gene match: 4. CDR3 in amino acids: CASSLKRTGSEAFF. The CDR3 DNA is TGTGCCAGCAGCTTAAAGCGGACAGGGTCTGAAGCTTTCTTT.

This clone was observed a handful of times. This rearrangement joins TRBV30 to TRBJ1-1; D may be TRBD1 (5 bases). Germline-derived CDR1 and CDR2 are GTSNPN and SVGIG (reference sequence). This CDR3 spans 12 amino acids. V lost 2 bases, J lost 5 bases, and 9 bases lay in between. The chain's CDR3 is CAWSWQGTEAFF. The CDR3, as DNA: TGTGCCTGGAGTTGGCAGGGTACTGAAGCTTTCTTT. Filled out from reference TRBV30 and TRBJ1-1, the complete variable domain reads SQTIHQWPATLVQPVGSPLSLECTVEGTSNPNLYWYRQAAGRGLQLLFYSVGIGQISSEVPQNLSASRPQDRQFILSSKKLLLSDSGFYLCAWSWQGTEAFFGQGTRLTVV.

The genes are TRBV28 and TRBJ2-5; D remains unclear. The CDR3 loop spans 14 amino acids. The V and J ends lost 1 base and 5 bases respectively, with 11 bases between them. The V gene's germline CDR1 is MDHEN and CDR2 SYDVKM. The CDR3 here is CASSLLWLGETQYF. The CDR3 DNA follows: TGTGCCAGCAGTTTATTATGGCTTGGGGAGACCCAGTACTTC.

The rearrangement links TRBV6-6 to TRBJ1-1, with TRBD1 identical over 7 bases. The CDR3 is 15 amino acids. V lost 2 bases, J lost 10 bases, and 13 bases stayed unmatched. Per the germline V gene, CDR1 is MNHNY and CDR2 is SVGAGI (reference sequence). The CDR3 loop is CASSYIRGAFGGAFF. Written as DNA, the CDR3 is TGTGCCAGCAGTTACATCAGGGGGGCTTTTGGGGGAGCTTTCTTT.

This clone was counted once. The CDR3 loop reads CASSLGLGGASPLHF. CDR3 coding DNA: TGTGCCAGCAGCCTCGGTTTGGGGGGCGCTTCCCCCCTCCACTTT. This chain links TRBV9 with TRBJ1-6; D might be TRBD1 (6 bases). Per the germline V gene, CDR1 is SGDLS and CDR2 is YYNGEE. Trimming removed 4 bases at V and 13 bases at J, with 21 bases between. This CDR3 comprises 15 residues.

V usage is TRBV18 and J usage is TRBJ2-5; 10 bases agree with TRBD2. Per the germline V gene, CDR1 is KGHSH and CDR2 is LQKENI. The CDR3 is 16 residues long. The V segment lost 3 bases and the J segment 5 bases; nucleotides outside the gene matches: 9. The CDR3 DNA follows: TGTGCCAGCTCACCTTCAAGTCTAGCGGGAGAGGAGACCCAGTACTTC. Its translation is CASSPSSLAGEETQYF. Using reference TRBV18 and TRBJ2-5 for the parts outside the CDR3, the full variable domain is NAGVMQNPRHLVRRRGQEARLRCSPMKGHSHVYWYRQLPEEGLKFMVYLQKENIIDESGMPKERFSAEFPKEGPSILRIQQVVRGDSAAYFCASSPSSLAGEETQYFGPGTRLLVL.

V gene TRBV5-1 combines with J gene TRBJ1-6, with D possibly matching TRBD1 (5 bases). Germline values: CDR1 SGHRS, CDR2 YFSETQ. V lost 0 bases to trimming and J lost 10 bases, with 14 bases between them. The length of the CDR3 is 15 residues. CDR3 region: CASSLGPRAGSPLHF. The CDR3 DNA sequence: TGCGCCAGCAGCTTGGGTCCCAGGGCGGGCTCACCCCTCCACTTT.

The chain joins TRBV18 to TRBJ2-2; D is ambiguous. The V end lost 2 bases, the J end lost 4 bases, and 8 bases lay between the germline ends. The length of the CDR3 is 14 residues. Germline CDR1 reads KGHSH; CDR2 reads LQKENI. The CDR3 loop reads CASSPGDRTGELFF. In nucleotides, the CDR3 is TGTGCCAGCTCACCAGGGGATCGCACCGGGGAGCTGTTTTTT.

V gene TRBV27 combines with J gene TRBJ1-2; 9 bases match TRBD1. V lost 6 bases, J lost 8 bases, and 13 bases stayed unmatched. The CDR3 extends over 15 amino acids. The germline CDR1 and CDR2 sequences are MNHEY and SMNVEV (reference sequence). CDR3 nucleotide sequence: TGTGCCAGCAGCTCCACTCAGACAGGGGGGTTGGGCTACACCTTC. Translation: CASSSTQTGGLGYTF.

The gene calls are TRBV5-4 and TRBJ2-5; D unresolved. Trimming removed 4 bases from V and 1 base from J, with 23 bases in between. CDR3 length: 18 amino acids. The germline CDR1 and CDR2 sequences are SGHNT and YYREEE (reference sequence). CDR3 sequence: CASSPPGWAEISQETQYF. As DNA, the CDR3 is TGTGCCAGCAGCCCCCCAGGATGGGCGGAGATTAGCCAAGAGACCCAGTACTTC.

The genes are TRBV28 and TRBJ2-5; TRBD2 aligns across 8 bases. The length of the CDR3 is 14 residues. Germline V gene data show CDR1 as MDHEN and CDR2 as SYDVKM. With V trimmed by 8 bases and J by 5 bases, 10 bases remained unmatched. The CDR3 DNA sequence: TGTGCCAGCCAACGGGGGGGGGCCGACGAGACCCAGTACTTC. It codes for CASQRGGADETQYF.

The gene calls are TRBV18 and TRBJ2-5; 7 nucleotides match TRBD2. Germline trimming cut 5 bases from V and 3 bases from J; bases unmatched to any gene: 3. This CDR3 is built from 13 residues. Germline-derived CDR1 and CDR2 are KGHSH and LQKENI. The CDR3 loop reads CASSFAGEETQYF. CDR3 nucleotides: TGTGCCAGCTCATTTGCGGGAGAAGAGACCCAGTACTTC.

J is TRBJ1-1 and V is TRBV11-3, with TRBD1 identical over 8 bases. This CDR3 comprises 14 residues. V trimming: 5 bases; J trimming: 4 bases; junction bases outside the gene matches: 6. CDR1 SGHNT and CDR2 YENEEA come from the germline V gene. CDR3 nucleotides: TGTGCCAGCAGCCCAGGGGGCGGGGGCACTGAAGCTTTCTTT. As protein: CASSPGGGGTEAFF.

V is TRBV11-2 and J is TRBJ1-4, with D possibly TRBD1 on 5 matching bases. This CDR3 is built from 16 residues. Between the trimmed V and J ends, which lost 5 bases and 7 bases, there was a span of 20 bases. Germline V gives CDR1 SGHAT, CDR2 FQNNGV. The CDR3 loop is CASSKGVAGHSEKLFF. DNA for the CDR3: TGTGCCAGCAGCAAAGGGGTAGCTGGACACTCTGAAAAACTGTTTTTT. Full variable domain (remainder filled in from reference TRBV11-2 and TRBJ1-4): EAGVAQSPRYKIIEKRQSVAFWCNPISGHATLYWYQQILGQGPKLLIQFQNNGVVDDSQLPKDRFSAERLKGVDSTLKIQPAKLEDSAVYLCASSKGVAGHSEKLFFGSGTQLSVL.

The rearrangement joins TRBV2 to TRBJ1-2, with TRBD1 as a possible D gene (5 bases). The germline gives CDR1 SNHLY, CDR2 FYNNEI. Trimming pared 3 bases from V and 6 bases from J, leaving 17 bases between. This CDR3 has 15 residues. CDR3 nucleotide sequence: TGTGCCAGCAGTGATTGGGGACGGCCTCAGGATGGCTACACCTTC. This gives the protein CASSDWGRPQDGYTF. The full variable domain, its missing parts supplied by reference TRBV2 and TRBJ1-2, is EPEVTQTPSHQVTQMGQEVILRCVPISNHLYFYWYRQILGQKVEFLVSFYNNEISEKSEIFDDQFSVERPDGSNFTLKIRSTKLEDSAMYFCASSDWGRPQDGYTFGSGTRLTVV.

The rearrangement links TRBV6-5 to TRBJ2-7, with D possibly TRBD1 on 6 matching bases. In germline, CDR1 is MNHEY, CDR2 SVGAGI. The CDR3 has 13 amino acids. Trimming shortened V by 2 bases and J by 3 bases, and 8 bases separated the two germline ends. CDR3 sequence (DNA): TGTGCCAGCAGTTACAGGGGGAACTACGAGCAGTACTTC. Its translation: CASSYRGNYEQYF.

This chain connects TRBV12-5 to TRBJ2-7; 7 nucleotides align to TRBD1. The V and J ends lost 1 base and 3 bases, in that order; junction bases with no gene match: 3. Germline V gene sequence: CDR1 LGHNT, CDR2 FRNRAP. There are 14 residues in the CDR3. The CDR3 here is CASGLGTGGYEQYF. DNA for the CDR3: TGTGCTAGTGGTTTGGGGACAGGCGGCTACGAGCAGTACTTC.

This chain connects TRBV7-2 to TRBJ2-7; 7 bases align to TRBD1. V trimming: 1 base; J trimming: 3 bases; junction bases outside the gene matches: 3. The germline CDR1 and CDR2 sequences are SGHTA and FQGNSA. The CDR3 is made up of 14 amino acids. CDR3 sequence (DNA): TGTGCCAGCAGCTTAGGACAGGGTTACTACGAGCAGTACTTC. It specifies CASSLGQGYYEQYF.

The rearrangement uses TRBV5-1 and TRBJ2-5; 8 bases fit TRBD2. Germline values: CDR1 SGHRS, CDR2 YFSETQ. The CDR3 has 16 residues. The V and J ends lost 4 bases and 0 bases, in that order; junction bases with no gene match: 8. CDR3 in amino acids: CASSTGGGPNQETQYF. The CDR3 DNA is TGCGCCAGCAGCACCGGGGGGGGCCCTAACCAAGAGACCCAGTACTTC.

The CDR3 DNA sequence: TGTGCCAGCTCACCCTTTGGACAGGGCCTACAGAACGAGCAGTACTTC. Residues: CASSPFGQGLQNEQYF. This chain links TRBV18 with TRBJ2-7, with TRBD1 identical over 8 bases. The germline CDR1 and CDR2 sequences are KGHSH and LQKENI. There are 16 residues in the CDR3. With 3 bases clipped from V and 5 bases from J, the junction kept 12 bases outside the gene matches.

This clone has only a few counts. The chain carries TRBV2 and TRBJ2-1, with D unclear. The CDR3 runs to 13 residues. CDR1 SNHLY and CDR2 FYNNEI come from the germline V gene. The ends were cut back, 2 bases at V and 7 bases at J, with 9 bases in the middle. The CDR3 loop is CASSELLINEQFF. CDR3 bases: TGTGCCAGCAGTGAACTGCTGATAAATGAGCAGTTCTTC.